Below are 3 T cell receptor beta chains sequenced from a single sample in a study of low-dose radiotherapy and immunotherapy resistance in tumors. Time point here: before trial treatment. cDNA synthesis used a TRAV/TRBV-specific primer set for both chains. TCR amplification involved 20 PCR cycles with a constant-region primer and V-primer adapter. TCRdb fed the reads into MiXCR, producing one record per CDR3 protein. The sample holds tens of thousands of distinct CDR3 sequences, 18% seen once. Sequencing used PBMCs, obtained before treatment. These receptors all stem from a male donor with prostate cancer.

The V and J genes are TRBV7-3 and TRBJ2-1, with 12 positions matching TRBD2. Germline V CDR1 and CDR2: SGHTA, FQGTGA. V lost 3 bases, J lost 8 bases, and 8 bases stayed unmatched. The length of the CDR3 is 16 residues. The DNA of the CDR3 is TGTGCCAGCAGCTTGGTGCCGGGACTAGCGGGTTATGAGCAGTTCTTC. Translating it yields CASSLVPGLAGYEQFF.

This clonotype has a count of ten or more. CDR3 protein: CASSLAEGAEAFF. In nucleotides, the CDR3 is TGCGCCAGCAGCTTGGCCGAAGGTGCTGAAGCTTTCTTT. V and J are TRBV5-1 and TRBJ1-1; D remains unclear. Trimming pared 0 bases from V and 6 bases from J, leaving 9 bases between. The germline CDR1 and CDR2 sequences are SGHRS and YFSETQ. The CDR3 has 13 residues.

For this clonotype: This may arise from a read error, as a much more abundant clone is one base away. The J gene is TRBJ2-5, the V gene TRBV7-6; possibly TRBD1 for D (5 bases). CDR1 and CDR2 from the germline V gene are SGHVS and FNYEAQ. The CDR3 loop spans 15 amino acids. CDR3 residues: CASSSRKTESGFWNF. CDR3 coding DNA: TGTGCCAGCAGCTCACGAAAGACAGAATCGGGCTTCTGGAACTTC. Drawing the rest from reference TRBV7-6 and TRBJ2-5, the complete variable domain is GAGVSQSPRYKVTKRGQDVALRCDPISGHVSLYWYRQALGQGPEFLTYFNYEAQQDKSGLPNDRFSAERPEGSISTLTIQRTEQRDSAMYRCASSSRKTESGFWNFGPGTRLLVL.